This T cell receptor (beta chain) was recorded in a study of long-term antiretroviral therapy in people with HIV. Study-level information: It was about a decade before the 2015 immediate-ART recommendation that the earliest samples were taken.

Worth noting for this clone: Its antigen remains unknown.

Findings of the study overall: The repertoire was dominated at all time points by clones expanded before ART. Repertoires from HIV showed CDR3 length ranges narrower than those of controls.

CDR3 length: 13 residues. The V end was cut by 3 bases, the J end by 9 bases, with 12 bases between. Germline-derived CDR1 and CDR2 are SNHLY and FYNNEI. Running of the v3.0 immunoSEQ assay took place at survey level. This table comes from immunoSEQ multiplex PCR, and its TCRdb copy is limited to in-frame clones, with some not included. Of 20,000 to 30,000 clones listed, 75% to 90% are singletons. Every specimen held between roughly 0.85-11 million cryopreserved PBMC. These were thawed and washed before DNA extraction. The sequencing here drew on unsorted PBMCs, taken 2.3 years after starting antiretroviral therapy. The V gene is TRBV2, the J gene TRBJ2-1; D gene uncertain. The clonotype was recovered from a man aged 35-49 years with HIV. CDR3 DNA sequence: TGTGCCAGCAGTGAGATGGGGAACCGTGAGCAGTTCTTC. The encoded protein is CASSEMGNREQFF.